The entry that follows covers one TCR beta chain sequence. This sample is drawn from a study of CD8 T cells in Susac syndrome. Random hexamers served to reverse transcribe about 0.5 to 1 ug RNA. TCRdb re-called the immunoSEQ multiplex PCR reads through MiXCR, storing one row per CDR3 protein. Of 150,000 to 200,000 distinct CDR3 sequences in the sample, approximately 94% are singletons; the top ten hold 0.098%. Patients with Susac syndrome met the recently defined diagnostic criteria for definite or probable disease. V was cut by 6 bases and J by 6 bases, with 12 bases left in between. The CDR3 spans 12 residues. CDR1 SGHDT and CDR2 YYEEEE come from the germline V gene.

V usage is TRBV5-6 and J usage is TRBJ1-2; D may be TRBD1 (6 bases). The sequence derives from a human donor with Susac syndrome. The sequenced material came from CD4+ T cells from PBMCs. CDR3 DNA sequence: TGTGCCAGCATGCTGAGACAGGATGGCTACACCTTC. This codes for CASMLRQDGYTF.